The clone carrying this T cell receptor (beta chain) showed up many times. Antigen unknown. The V end lost 0 bases, the J end lost 2 bases, and 16 bases lay between the germline ends. Germline CDR1 LGHNA, CDR2 YNFKEQ. The CDR3 length is 18 residues. This entry belongs to a study of T-cell reconstitution after alpha-beta-depleted transplantation in children. Unique molecular identifiers were used to barcode this TCRbeta library. TCRdb independently ran MiXCR on the PCR reads; one entry per CDR3 protein. This table has some 300,000 distinct CDR3 sequences, 10% appearing once. Study-level points and caveats: In patients about two months after transplant, alpha-beta T cells reportedly arose from several hundred expanded graft clones. At day 60, the high TCRbeta diversity found in some patients originated from recipient T cells and thymic progenitors that had survived.

This clonotype was sampled from a boy less than two years old with acute myeloid leukemia, due to receive a stem cell transplant. This rearrangement joins TRBV4-2 to TRBJ2-2; possibly TRBD2 for D (6 bases). Here the sequenced sample was PBMCs, taken before TCRalphabeta/CD19-depleted stem cell transplant. Here the CDR3 DNA reads TGTGCCAGCAGCCAAGATGGTTACGGGACTCTTAACACCGGGGAGCTGTTTTTT. Residues: CASSQDGYGTLNTGELFF.